This T cell receptor (beta chain) was captured by sequencing in a study of T cell repertoires in cytomegalovirus infection. Study background: Evidence of both CMV infection and a matching HLA type came from public TCR beta signatures.

Regarding this clonotype: No antigen is known for it.

Study outcomes and limitations: Clonotypes of TCR beta that were HLA-C-restricted and CMV-specific dominated the ex vivo response. CMV carriers with the relevant HLA were identified by cumulative public TCR beta family frequency.

TCRdb processed the reads anew with MiXCR; each CDR3 protein has one entry. The sample carries tens of thousands of distinct CDR3 sequences, about 4% recorded once. The CDR3 has 12 residues. The ends were cut back, 4 bases at V and 7 bases at J, with 11 bases in the middle. Germline V CDR1 and CDR2: GTSNPN, SVGIG (reference sequence). The TCR comes from a human donor in good health (CMV status not recorded). Some clones in this sample may be carry-over from other donors' samples. Sequenced: PBMCs. V gene TRBV30 combines with J gene TRBJ2-4; possibly TRBD2 for D (5 bases). This CDR3 reads CAWTAGGNIQYF. The CDR3 DNA reads as TGTGCCTGGACGGCGGGCGGGAACATTCAGTACTTC.